This entry is about one T cell receptor (beta chain). This record belongs to a study of T cell responses to AZD1222 COVID-19 vaccine. Generated by immunoSEQ multiplex PCR, the TCRdb table keeps only in-frame clones and is missing some. The sample has under 100,000 clones, about nine tenths seen once; the top ten hold over 4%. The length of the CDR3 is 13 residues. CDR1 is LGHDT, CDR2 YNNKEL, per germline (reference sequence). V lost 3 bases, J lost 7 bases, and 5 bases stayed unmatched. The chain combines TRBV3-1 (or the pseudogene TRBV3-2) with TRBJ1-2; 7 bases are shared with TRBD1. Sequencing used peripheral blood, obtained 28 days after the second AZD1222 dose. This receptor was identified in an adult who received the AZD1222 COVID-19 vaccine. In nucleotides, the CDR3 is TGTGCCAGCAGCCACTTGACAGGGCCTGGCTACACCTTC. Residues: CASSHLTGPGYTF.